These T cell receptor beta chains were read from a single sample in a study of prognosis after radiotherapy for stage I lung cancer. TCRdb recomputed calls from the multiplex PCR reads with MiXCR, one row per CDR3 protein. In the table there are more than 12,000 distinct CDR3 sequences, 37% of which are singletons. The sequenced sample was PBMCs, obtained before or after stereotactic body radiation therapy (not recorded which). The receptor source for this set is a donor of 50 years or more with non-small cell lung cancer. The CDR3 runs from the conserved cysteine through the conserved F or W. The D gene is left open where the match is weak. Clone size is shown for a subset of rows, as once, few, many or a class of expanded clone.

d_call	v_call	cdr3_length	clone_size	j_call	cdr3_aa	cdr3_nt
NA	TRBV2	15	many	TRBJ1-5	CASSPDRASNQPQHF	TGTGCCAGCAGTCCTGACAGAGCTAGCAATCAGCCCCAGCATTTT
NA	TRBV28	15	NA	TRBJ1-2	CASSSEGGWIYGYTF	TGTGCCAGCAGTTCCGAGGGGGGGTGGATCTATGGCTACACCTTC
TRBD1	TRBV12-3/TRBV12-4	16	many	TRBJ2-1	CASSFRDRGSYNEQFF	TGTGCCAGCAGTTTCCGGGACAGGGGATCCTACAATGAGCAGTTCTTC
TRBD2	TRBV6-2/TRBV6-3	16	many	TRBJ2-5	CASSEDSGGAVRTQYF	TGTGCCAGCAGTGAGGATAGCGGGGGGGCCGTAAGGACCCAGTACTTC
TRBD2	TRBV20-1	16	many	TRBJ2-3	CSARDYLAGGTDTQYF	TGCAGTGCTAGAGATTATCTAGCGGGGGGCACAGATACGCAGTATTTT
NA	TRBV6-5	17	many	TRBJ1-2	CASSYSTSGSRRKGYTF	TGTGCCAGCAGTTACTCAACCTCCGGGAGCCGGCGTAAGGGCTACACCTTC
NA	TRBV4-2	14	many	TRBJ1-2	CASSQVRGTHGYTF	TGTGCCAGCAGCCAAGTACGAGGGACCCATGGCTACACCTTC
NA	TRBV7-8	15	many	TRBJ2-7	CASSLGDGDTYEQYF	TGTGCCAGCAGCTTAGGGGACGGAGATACCTACGAGCAGTACTTC
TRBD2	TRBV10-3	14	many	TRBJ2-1	CATIAGGIKNEQFF	TGTGCCACTATAGCGGGAGGCATTAAGAATGAGCAGTTCTTC
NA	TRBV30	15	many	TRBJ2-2	CAWSVFYGFTGELFF	TGTGCCTGGAGTGTATTTTACGGATTTACCGGGGAGCTGTTTTTT
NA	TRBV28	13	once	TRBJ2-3	CASSLRSTDTQYF	TGTGCCAGCAGTTTAAGAAGCACAGATACGCAGTATTTT
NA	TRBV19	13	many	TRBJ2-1	CASNQGRTSEQFF	TGTGCCAGTAATCAGGGTCGTACGAGTGAGCAGTTCTTC
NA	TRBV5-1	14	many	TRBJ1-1	CASSLQGMGTEAFF	TGCGCCAGCAGCTTGCAGGGGATGGGCACTGAAGCTTTCTTT
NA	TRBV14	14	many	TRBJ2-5	CASSPQTRKETQYF	TGTGCCAGCAGCCCGCAAACTAGAAAAGAGACCCAGTACTTC
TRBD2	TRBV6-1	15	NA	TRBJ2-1	CASARPVLAGFEQFF	TGTGCCAGCGCCCGCCCGGTACTAGCGGGCTTTGAGCAGTTCTTC
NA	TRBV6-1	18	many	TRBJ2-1	CASSEGTQVWERYNEQFF	TGTGCCAGCAGTGAAGGAACCCAAGTGTGGGAACGGTACAATGAGCAGTTCTTC
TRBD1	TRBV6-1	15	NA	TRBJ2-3	CVSSRQGAGTDTQYF	TGTGTCAGCAGTCGACAGGGGGCCGGGACAGATACGCAGTATTTT
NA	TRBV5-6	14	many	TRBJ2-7	CASSLGSLTYEQYF	TGTGCCAGCAGCTTGGGGTCACTAACCTACGAGCAGTACTTC
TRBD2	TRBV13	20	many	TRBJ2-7	CASSTPAPGLAGDIPYEQYF	TGTGCCAGCAGCACCCCTGCCCCGGGACTAGCGGGGGATATACCCTACGAGCAGTACTTC
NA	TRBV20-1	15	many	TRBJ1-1	CSAGTITGANTEAFF	TGCAGTGCTGGAACGATTACGGGGGCTAACACTGAAGCTTTCTTT
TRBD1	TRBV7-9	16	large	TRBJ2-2	CASSNWDRGIGGELFF	TGCGCCAGCAGCAACTGGGACAGGGGAATTGGCGGGGAGCTGTTTTTT
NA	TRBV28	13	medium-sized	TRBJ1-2	CASISPGNYGYTF	TGTGCCAGCATAAGTCCGGGGAACTATGGCTACACCTTC
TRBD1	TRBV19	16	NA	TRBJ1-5	CASSIDSGGFNQPQHF	TGTGCCAGTAGTATAGACTCAGGGGGATTTAATCAGCCCCAGCATTTT
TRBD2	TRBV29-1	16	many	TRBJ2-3	CSVPPSGRTRTDTQYF	TGCAGCGTTCCCCCCAGCGGGAGAACTCGCACAGATACGCAGTATTTT
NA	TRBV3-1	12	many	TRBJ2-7	CASSQGLYEQYF	TGTGCCAGCAGCCAAGGACTGTACGAGCAGTACTTC
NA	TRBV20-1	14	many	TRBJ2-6	CSARGDSGANVLTF	TGCAGTGCTAGGGGTGACTCTGGGGCCAACGTCCTGACTTTC
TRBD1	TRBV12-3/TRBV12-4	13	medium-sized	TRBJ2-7	CASSQDRSYEQYF	TGTGCCAGCAGCCAGGACAGGAGTTACGAGCAGTACTTC
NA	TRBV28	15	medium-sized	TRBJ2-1	CASRLLADPYNEQFF	TGTGCCAGCAGATTATTAGCGGATCCCTACAATGAGCAGTTCTTC
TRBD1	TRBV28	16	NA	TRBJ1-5	CVSSLSGGDWNQPEHF	TGTGTCAGCAGTTTATCAGGGGGGGACTGGAATCAGCCCGAGCATTTT
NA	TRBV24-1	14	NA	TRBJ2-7	CATSEGGFYNEQYF	TGCGCCACCAGTGAGGGGGGGTTTTACAATGAGCAGTACTTC
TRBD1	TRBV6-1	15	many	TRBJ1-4	CASSADRATNEKLFF	TGTGCCAGCAGTGCCGACAGGGCAACTAATGAAAAACTGTTTTTT
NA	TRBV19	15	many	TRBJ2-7	CASSGGTVNFYEQYF	TGTGCCAGTAGTGGGGGGACAGTAAACTTCTACGAGCAGTACTTC
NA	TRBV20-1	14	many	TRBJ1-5	CSARDSGAGGPQHF	TGCAGTGCTAGAGATAGCGGTGCTGGAGGGCCCCAGCATTTT
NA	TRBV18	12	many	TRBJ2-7	CASSPGRYEQYF	TGTGCCAGCTCACCAGGTCGGTACGAGCAGTACTTC
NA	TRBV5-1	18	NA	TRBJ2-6	CASSLNMGRTSGTNVLTF	TGCGCCAGCAGCTTAAACATGGGTAGGACTTCTGGTACCAACGTCCTGACTTTC
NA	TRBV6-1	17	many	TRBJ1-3	CASSSLQGTQYGNTIYF	TGTGCCAGCAGCTCCCTCCAAGGGACACAATACGGAAACACCATATATTTT
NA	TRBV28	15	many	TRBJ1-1	CASSLLKRLNTEAFF	TGTGCCAGCAGTTTATTGAAACGGTTGAACACTGAAGCTTTCTTT
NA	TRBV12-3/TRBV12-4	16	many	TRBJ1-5	CASSSHGTRGNQPQHF	TGTGCCAGCAGTTCGCATGGGACCCGGGGCAATCAGCCCCAGCATTTT
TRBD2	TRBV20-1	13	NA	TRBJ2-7	CSATSGATYEQYF	TGCAGTGCTACTAGCGGGGCGACCTACGAGCAGTACTTC
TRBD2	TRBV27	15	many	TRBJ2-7	CASTPLGTNSYEQYF	TGTGCCAGCACCCCCCTGGGGACTAACTCCTACGAGCAGTACTTC
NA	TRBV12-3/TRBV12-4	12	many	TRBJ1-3	CASHKGGGTIYF	TGTGCCAGCCATAAAGGAGGGGGCACCATATATTTT
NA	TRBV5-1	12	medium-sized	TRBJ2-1	CASSLFYNEQFF	TGCGCCAGCAGCTTGTTTTACAATGAGCAGTTCTTC
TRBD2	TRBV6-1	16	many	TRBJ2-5	CASSAGLAGGQETQYF	TGTGCCAGCAGTGCTGGACTAGCGGGGGGGCAAGAGACCCAGTACTTC
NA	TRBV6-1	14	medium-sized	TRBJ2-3	CASSEAGRWDTQYF	TGTGCCAGCAGTGAAGCAGGGAGGTGGGATACGCAGTATTTT
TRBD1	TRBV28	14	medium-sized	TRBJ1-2	CASSSPTGNYGYTF	TGTGCCAGCAGTTCTCCGACAGGGAACTATGGCTACACCTTC
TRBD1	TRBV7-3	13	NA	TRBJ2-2	CAILDRADGELFF	TGTGCCATCCTGGACAGGGCAGACGGGGAGCTGTTTTTT
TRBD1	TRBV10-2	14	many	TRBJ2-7	CASRRDRGAYEQYF	TGCGCCAGCAGAAGAGACAGGGGGGCCTACGAGCAGTACTTC
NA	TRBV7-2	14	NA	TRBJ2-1	CASSLVWDGYDQFF	TGTGCCAGCAGCTTAGTCTGGGACGGCTATGATCAGTTCTTC
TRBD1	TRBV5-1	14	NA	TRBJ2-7	CASSLATGAYEQYF	TGCGCCAGCAGCTTGGCGACAGGGGCCTACGAGCAGTACTTC
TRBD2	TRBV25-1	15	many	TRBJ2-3	CASSEQRGGLDTQYF	TGTGCCAGCAGTGAGCAGCGGGGGGGCCTAGATACGCAGTATTTT
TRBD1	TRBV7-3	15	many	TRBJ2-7	CASSLSRDRAYEQYF	TGTGCCAGCAGCCTGTCAAGGGACAGGGCGTACGAGCAGTACTTC
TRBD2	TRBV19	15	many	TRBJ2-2	CASSKTSGRAGELFF	TGTGCCAGTAGTAAGACTAGCGGGAGGGCCGGGGAGCTGTTTTTT
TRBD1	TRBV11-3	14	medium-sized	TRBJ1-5	CASSPRQGVQPQHF	TGTGCCAGCAGCCCACGACAGGGTGTTCAGCCCCAGCATTTT